This T cell receptor (beta chain) was obtained from a study of blood T cell repertoires in COVID-19. Study-level background: The analysed material was cDNA or gDNA that came from T cells, B-cell-depleted T cells, or PBMCs.

Under the authors' procedure: Estimates of nucleated cell counts were drawn from the amplification of reference gene primers. Produced via immunoSEQ multiplex PCR; TCRdb's table is partial and in-frame only. V and J calls and clone size are given by that table; D and trimming were obtained from the DNA. The table has 90,000 to 130,000 clones, 75% to 85% seen once. Germline CDR1 is SGHRS and CDR2 is YFSETQ. This CDR3 region has 14 residues. The ends lost 4 bases at V and 2 bases at J; junction bases unmatched: 6. This clone has just one count. The clonotype originates from a man in his 70s with acute or convalescent COVID-19. Sequenced material: peripheral blood. The J gene is TRBJ2-7, the V gene TRBV5-1; TRBD1 aligns across 7 bases. The CDR3 nucleotides are TGCGCCAGCAGCGGGGACAGCCGGCCCTACGAGCAGTACTTC. This encodes CASSGDSRPYEQYF.